This T cell receptor beta chain was retrieved from a study of T cells after yellow fever vaccination. Remarks on this clonotype: Its matching antigen is unknown.

TCRdb recomputed calls from the 5' RACE reads with MiXCR, one row per CDR3 protein. This sample has about 580,000 distinct CDR3 sequences, with 17% found just once. Germline V CDR1 and CDR2: SGHRS, YFSETQ. The CDR3 contains 15 residues. V shed 0 bases, J shed 4 bases, and the junction held 6 bases outside the gene matches. Regarding the study as a whole: Among primary-vaccination clones, most reappeared after the booster, at approximately 96% for CD4 and under 90% for CD8. Abundant clonotypes (contaminants from the bulk population) could be present in FACS-sorted repertoires.

The source was PBMCs, collected about 5 days after the first yellow fever vaccination. The chain uses TRBV5-1 and TRBJ1-2, with 7 bases that match TRBD1. The sequence came from a man between 18 and 29 years old who received the YFV17D yellow fever vaccine. The CDR3 loop reads CASSLVTGAPYGYTF. The CDR3 region has the DNA TGCGCCAGCAGCTTGGTTACAGGGGCGCCCTATGGCTACACCTTC.